A selection of T cell receptor beta chains follows, all from one sample in a study of Ad26.COV2.S vaccination and SARS-CoV-2 variants. The data were produced by immunoSEQ multiplex PCR, yet TCRdb's version contains in-frame clones alone and is incomplete. The table records about 240,000 clones, approximately 90% of them present only once. This material consisted of peripheral blood, taken in a trial of Ad26.COV2.S vaccine versus placebo. The receptors stem from a person aged 18-60 years who received the Ad26.COV2.S COVID-19 vaccine or a placebo. CDR3s include the opening cysteine and the closing phenylalanine or tryptophan. The D gene is left open where the match is weak. Part of the rows lack a size; the others show once, few, many or a class for expanded clones.

d_call j_call clone_size v_call cdr3_nt cdr3_aa
. TRBJ1-3 . TRBV6-5 TGTGCCAGCAGTCCGTCCCTCTCTGGAAACACCATATATTTT CASSPSLSGNTIYF
. TRBJ1-1 . TRBV19 TGTGCCACCCAACCCGCAAGGAACACTGAAGCTTTCTTT CATQPARNTEAFF
. TRBJ1-2 few TRBV12-3/TRBV12-4 TGTGCCAGCAGTTTAGTGGTCGCGGGTGGCTACACCTTC CASSLVVAGGYTF
. TRBJ2-4 . TRBV7-9 TGTGCCAGCGAACTCAGGGCCCCTTTAGCCAAAAACATTCAGTACTTC CASELRAPLAKNIQYF
. TRBJ1-1 . TRBV28 TGTGCCAGCATCAATCTACCCGGACTTCTAAACACTGAAGCTTTCTTT CASINLPGLLNTEAFF
TRBD1 TRBJ1-1 . TRBV19 TGTGCCATCCGCTGGGGACAGGGGGCCGGCGCTGAAGCTTTCTTT CAIRWGQGAGAEAFF
. TRBJ2-2 . TRBV7-2 TGTGCCAGCAGCCCGCACAGGGGGGAGCTGTTTTTT CASSPHRGELFF
. TRBJ1-1 . TRBV7-9 TGTGCCAGCAGCAAATCCATAACTGAAGCTTTCTTT CASSKSITEAFF
. TRBJ2-1 . TRBV21-1 TGTGTCGCAGTGGTGGAGTTCTTC CVAVVEFF
. TRBJ1-5 . TRBV7-8 TGTGCCAGCAGCCGAGGGATACTACAAAGCAATCAGCCCCAGCATTTT CASSRGILQSNQPQHF
TRBD2 TRBJ2-2 few TRBV5-4 TGTGCCTACCGGGGGAGGGGCACCGGGGAGCTGTTTTTT CAYRGRGTGELFF
TRBD2 TRBJ2-5 . TRBV4-3 TGCGCCAGCAGCCAAGAGGGGGGGGTCTGGCAAGAGACCCAGTACTTC CASSQEGGVWQETQYF
. TRBJ1-5 . TRBV10-1 TGCGCCAGCAGTTGGACACCGGGCAATCAGCCCCAGCATTTT CASSWTPGNQPQHF
TRBD2 TRBJ2-7 . TRBV11-2 TGTGCCAGCAGCTTGGGGGGTAGCGGGAGGTTCTACGAGCAGTACTTC CASSLGGSGRFYEQYF
. TRBJ1-3 . TRBV5-5 TGTGCCAGCAGCCGAGCCGACAGGCCTGGAAACACCATATATTTT CASSRADRPGNTIYF
. TRBJ1-5 . TRBV7-2 TGTGCCAGCAGCTTAGATTCCAGGTCGGGCAATCAGCCCCAGCATTTT CASSLDSRSGNQPQHF
. TRBJ1-2 few TRBV3-1/TRBV3-2 TGTGCCAGCAGCCCTAATCCAGGGTATGGCTACACCTTC CASSPNPGYGYTF
. TRBJ1-1 . TRBV19 TGTGCCAGTAGCGAACTCAGGGGTGCCACTGAAGCTTTCTTT CASSELRGATEAFF
. TRBJ2-3 . TRBV7-6 TGTGCCAGCAGCTTAGATCGGGGGGCTTGGACAGATACGCAGTATTTT CASSLDRGAWTDTQYF
TRBD1 TRBJ1-2 . TRBV15 TGTGCCACCGGACCTTTGGACAGGGGTAGGGGCTACACCTTC CATGPLDRGRGYTF
. TRBJ2-1 . TRBV6-1 TGTGCCAGCAGTGAATTAAGCAATGAGCAGTTCTTC CASSELSNEQFF
TRBD1 TRBJ1-1 . TRBV18 TGTGCCAGCTCACCCACGACAGGGGTGAACACTGAAGCTTTCTTT CASSPTTGVNTEAFF
. TRBJ1-1 . TRBV2 TGTGCCAGCAGCGTTACCCCGGGCACTGAAGCTTTCTTT CASSVTPGTEAFF
TRBD2 TRBJ2-1 . TRBV4-1 TGCGCCAGCAGCCTCCTGAGTAGCGGGGGGCCCCCCTACAATGAGCAGTTCTTC CASSLLSSGGPPYNEQFF
. TRBJ2-7 . TRBV6-5 TGTGCCAGCAGCGCCGGAATCTCCTACGAGCAGTACTTC CASSAGISYEQYF
. TRBJ2-3 . TRBV6-6 TGTGCCAGCAGCCGAGCCGGGACATTGGCTAGCACAGATACGCAGTATTTT CASSRAGTLASTDTQYF
TRBD1 TRBJ1-5 . TRBV4-3 TGCGCCAGCAGCCAAGGGACAGGTAATCAGCCCCAGCATTTT CASSQGTGNQPQHF
TRBD2 TRBJ2-3 . TRBV28 TGTGCCAGCAGCGAGCGGGGACCTAGCACAGATACGCAGTATTTT CASSERGPSTDTQYF
. TRBJ1-1 . TRBV5-1 TGCGCCAGCAGCTTGGAGTCGAGTGGGATCACTGAAGCTTTCTTT CASSLESSGITEAFF
. TRBJ1-5 . TRBV23-1 TGCGCCAGCTACAAAGAGGACAGATATAGCAATCAGCCCCAGCATTTT CASYKEDRYSNQPQHF
. TRBJ2-5 few TRBV18 TGTGCCAGCTCCCCCTCGAGAGAGACCCAGTACTTC CASSPSRETQYF
TRBD1 TRBJ1-1 . TRBV5-1 TGCGCCAGCAGCTGGGCGGGACAGACGAACACTGAAGCTTTCTTT CASSWAGQTNTEAFF
. TRBJ2-4 . TRBV6-1 TGTGCCAGCAGTGAATCGGGAATAGCCAAAAACATTCAGTACTTC CASSESGIAKNIQYF
. TRBJ2-3 . TRBV7-2 TGTGCCAGCAGCTGGACGGGGGGCCTGACAGATACGCAGTATTTT CASSWTGGLTDTQYF
. TRBJ1-2 . TRBV9 TGTGCCAGCAGCCCGCCGGGACTCCCCCCCGGTGGCTACACCTTC CASSPPGLPPGGYTF
. TRBJ1-3 . TRBV4-3 TGCGCCAGCAGCCCCCGGGCCCAGGCGTCCGGAAACACCATATATTTT CASSPRAQASGNTIYF
. TRBJ2-3 . TRBV5-1 TGCGCCAGCAGCTTGGGGAGTAGCGTTCAAACAGATACGCAGTATTTT CASSLGSSVQTDTQYF
. TRBJ2-1 . TRBV9 TGTGCCAGCAGCGCCAGGGTGGACTACAATGAGCAGTTCTTC CASSARVDYNEQFF
. TRBJ1-5 . TRBV4-3 TGCGCCAGCAGCCAAGATCTCATGAGGGGCAATCAGCCCCAGCATTTT CASSQDLMRGNQPQHF
. TRBJ1-1 once TRBV7-9 TGTGCCAGCAGCACAGGGCTGGACACTGAAGCTTTCTTT CASSTGLDTEAFF
. TRBJ1-2 few TRBV28 TGTGCCAGCAGTTCTTCCGGGACCCCCGAGGAAGGCTACACCTTC CASSSSGTPEEGYTF
TRBD1 TRBJ1-2 . TRBV25-1 TGTGCCAGCAGTGAACCTATCCCGGGACAGGGGGTGGCCGGTGGCTACACCTTC CASSEPIPGQGVAGGYTF
TRBD2 TRBJ2-3 . TRBV9 TGTGCCAGCAGCGGGAGACTAGCGGGACTCACAGATACGCAGTATTTT CASSGRLAGLTDTQYF
. TRBJ1-5 . TRBV11-2 TGTGCCAGCAGCTTAGCACAGAATCAGCCCCAGCATTTT CASSLAQNQPQHF
TRBD1 TRBJ1-2 . TRBV5-5 TGTGCCAGCAGCTTGGGAGGGACAGGGGGATCTAACTATGGCTACACCTTC CASSLGGTGGSNYGYTF
TRBD1 TRBJ1-4 . TRBV2 TGTGCCAGCAGTGGACAGGGAAATGAAAAACTGTTTTTT CASSGQGNEKLFF
TRBD1 TRBJ1-6 . TRBV28 TGTGCCAGCAGCCGAGACAGGGTGGATAATTCACCCCTCCACTTT CASSRDRVDNSPLHF
. TRBJ2-7 . TRBV7-9 TGTGCCAGCGGCTCCGCATTGACATACGAGCAGTACTTC CASGSALTYEQYF
. TRBJ2-7 . TRBV6-6 TGTGCCAGCAGTCACAGACAGGCCTTCTACTCTCCCTACGAGCAGTACTTC CASSHRQAFYSPYEQYF
. TRBJ1-5 . TRBV4-3 TGCGCCAGCAGCCAAGAAAGATCTCAGCCCCAGCATTTT CASSQERSQPQHF